The TCR beta chain described here comes from a study of Ad26.COV2.S vaccination and SARS-CoV-2 variants. The wider study: Dosing was one shot or two shots 56 days apart.

The V and J ends lost 3 bases and 6 bases, in that order; junction bases with no gene match: 1. Germline V gene sequence: CDR1 SEHNR, CDR2 FQNEAQ (reference sequence). The CDR3 runs 13 residues. Using immunoSEQ multiplex PCR, the repertoire was profiled, and TCRdb retains in-frame clones only, with some absent. Of over 350,000 clones listed, 80% to 90% are singletons. Noted treatment: around 19 received Ad26.COV2.S at low or high dose, single or two shots; 5 received placebo; per-sample allocation not given. Samples came from day 63 after the first vaccine or placebo injection. Ad26 vector vaccine expressed Wuhan-strain SARS-CoV-2 spike.

The rearrangement joins TRBV7-9 to TRBJ1-2; 10 bases are a match to TRBD1. Sequencing was performed on peripheral blood, taken in a trial of Ad26.COV2.S vaccine versus placebo. This TCR came from a person between 18 and 65 years old who received the Ad26.COV2.S COVID-19 vaccine or a placebo. The CDR3 is CASSLGTGDGYTF. For the CDR3, the DNA is TGTGCCAGCAGCTTGGGGACAGGGGATGGCTACACCTTC.